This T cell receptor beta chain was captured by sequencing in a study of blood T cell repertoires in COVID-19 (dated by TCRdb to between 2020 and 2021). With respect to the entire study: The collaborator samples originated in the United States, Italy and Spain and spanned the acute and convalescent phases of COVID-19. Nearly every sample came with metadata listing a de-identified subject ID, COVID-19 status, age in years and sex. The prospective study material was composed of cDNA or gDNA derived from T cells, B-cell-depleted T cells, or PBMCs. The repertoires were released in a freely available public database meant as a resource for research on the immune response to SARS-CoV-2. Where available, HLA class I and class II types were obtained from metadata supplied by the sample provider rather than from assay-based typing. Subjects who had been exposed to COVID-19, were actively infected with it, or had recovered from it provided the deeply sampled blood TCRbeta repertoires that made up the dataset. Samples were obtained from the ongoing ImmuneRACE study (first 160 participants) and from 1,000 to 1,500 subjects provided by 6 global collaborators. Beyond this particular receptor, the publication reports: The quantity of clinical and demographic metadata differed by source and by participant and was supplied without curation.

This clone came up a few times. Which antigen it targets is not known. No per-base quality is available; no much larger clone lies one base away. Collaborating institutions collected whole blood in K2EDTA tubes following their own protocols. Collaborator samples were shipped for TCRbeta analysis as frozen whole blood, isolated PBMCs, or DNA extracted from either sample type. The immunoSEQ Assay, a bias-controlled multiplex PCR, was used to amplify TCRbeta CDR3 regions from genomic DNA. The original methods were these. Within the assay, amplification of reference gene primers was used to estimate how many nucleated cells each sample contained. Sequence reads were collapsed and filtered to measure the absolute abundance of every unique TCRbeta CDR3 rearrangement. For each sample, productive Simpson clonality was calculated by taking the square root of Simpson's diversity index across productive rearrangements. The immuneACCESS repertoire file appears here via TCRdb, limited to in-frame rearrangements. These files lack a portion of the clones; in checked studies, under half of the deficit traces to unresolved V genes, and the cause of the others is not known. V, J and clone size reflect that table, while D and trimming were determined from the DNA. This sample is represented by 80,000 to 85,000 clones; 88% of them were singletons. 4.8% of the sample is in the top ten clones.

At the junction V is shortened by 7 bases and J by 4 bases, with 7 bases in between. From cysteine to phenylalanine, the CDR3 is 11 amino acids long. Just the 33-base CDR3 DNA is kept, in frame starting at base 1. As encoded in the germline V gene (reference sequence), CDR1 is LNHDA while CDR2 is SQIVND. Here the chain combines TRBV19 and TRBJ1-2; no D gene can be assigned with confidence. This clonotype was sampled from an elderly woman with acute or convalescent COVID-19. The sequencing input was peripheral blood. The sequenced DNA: TGTGCCAGTAAGGAGGGCTATGGCTACACCTTC. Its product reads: CASKEGYGYTF.